A selection of T cell receptor beta chains follows, all from one sample in a study of human T cells and chemical hapten exposure. One entry per CDR3 protein, called by TCRdb with MiXCR from the RACE reads. Among fewer than 50,000 distinct CDR3 sequences listed, around a tenth were seen once. The source material was whole blood, sampled in connection with sensitization to the hapten diphenylcyclopropenone (DPC). These receptors were obtained from a man in his fifties with alopecia areata. Some clones in this sample may be carry-over from other donors' samples. The CDR3 runs from the conserved cysteine through the conserved F or W. The order of the fields is V gene, CDR3 protein.

V: TRBV2
CDR3: CATQREPYNEQFF

V: TRBV6-5
CDR3: CASSAGQSNEKLFF

V: TRBV20-1
CDR3: CSARPPLAGEKNEQYF

V: TRBV5-1
CDR3: CASSLRQGAGEQFF

V: TRBV29-1
CDR3: CSVEMTSTDTQYF

V: TRBV19
CDR3: CASSTPGLAGGADTQYF

V: TRBV6-7
CDR3: CASRGSYSNQPQHF

V: TRBV4-1
CDR3: CASSPLGLAGGGEAKNIQYF

V: TRBV11-2
CDR3: CASSHEDYQTHTDTQYF

V: TRBV29-1
CDR3: CSVEEGSGRPPTQYF

V: TRBV29-1
CDR3: CSGLGGTNYGYTF

V: TRBV11-2
CDR3: CASSAGQGVETQYF

V: TRBV7-2
CDR3: CASSPASSYNEQFF

V: TRBV12-3/TRBV12-4
CDR3: CASQQGRHQPQHF

V: TRBV6-5
CDR3: CASSYSLGQGYGYTF

V: TRBV3-1
CDR3: CASSQPDNQETQYF

V: TRBV5-1
CDR3: CASSLAGGTYNEQFF

V: TRBV27
CDR3: CASSQEPSNQPQHF

V: TRBV5-5
CDR3: CASSPQRVAYEQYF

V: TRBV6-6
CDR3: CASSDRSGSTDTQYF

V: TRBV3-1
CDR3: CASSQTYEQFF

V: TRBV7-8
CDR3: CASSYYDRSNQPQHF

V: TRBV29-1
CDR3: CSVKVTGELFF

V: TRBV24-1
CDR3: CATSDLQSSGSRSYNEQFF

V: TRBV7-2
CDR3: CASTLGASGRRVGTQYF

V: TRBV11-3
CDR3: CASSLEGTDTQYF

V: TRBV11-2
CDR3: CASSLSIRQANEQFF

V: TRBV9
CDR3: CASSVGSGGLGNEQFF

V: TRBV28
CDR3: CASRSPTGWNQPQHF